This is a list of T cell receptor beta chains from one sample in a study of CXCR3-negative and CXCR3-positive naive CD8 T cells. TCRdb re-called the 5' RACE reads, yielding one record per CDR3 amino acid sequence without DNA. This sample's table reports 70,000 to 95,000 distinct CDR3 sequences. Material: naive CXCR3- CD8+ T cells from blood. Receptors originate from a human donor in good health. Some clones in this sample may be carry-over from other donors' samples. Each CDR3 is given with its conserved first and last residue. The order of the fields is J gene, CDR3 length, V gene, CDR3 protein.

j_call: TRBJ2-7
cdr3_length: 13
v_call: TRBV20-1
cdr3_aa: CSAPDRVSYEQYF

j_call: TRBJ1-2
cdr3_length: 17
v_call: TRBV7-6
cdr3_aa: CASSLVDDSPPHYGYTF

j_call: TRBJ1-1
cdr3_length: 15
v_call: TRBV7-3
cdr3_aa: CASSLTGQGNTEAFF

j_call: TRBJ1-4
cdr3_length: 14
v_call: TRBV7-9
cdr3_aa: CASSSRQGNEKLFF

j_call: TRBJ1-1
cdr3_length: 13
v_call: TRBV27
cdr3_aa: CAKAQGRGTEAFF

j_call: TRBJ2-5
cdr3_length: 14
v_call: TRBV28
cdr3_aa: CASSLGSSEETQYF

j_call: TRBJ2-3
cdr3_length: 15
v_call: TRBV20-1
cdr3_aa: CSATDKGSSTDTQYF

j_call: TRBJ2-1
cdr3_length: 17
v_call: TRBV29-1
cdr3_aa: CSVEIPIGRGAWNEQFF

j_call: TRBJ2-7
cdr3_length: 16
v_call: TRBV29-1
cdr3_aa: CSVGLFGTATGYEQYF

j_call: TRBJ2-2
cdr3_length: 16
v_call: TRBV7-6
cdr3_aa: CASSLERSGGTGELFF

j_call: TRBJ2-7
cdr3_length: 13
v_call: TRBV29-1
cdr3_aa: CSVSSGSGDEQYF

j_call: TRBJ2-3
cdr3_length: 15
v_call: TRBV7-9
cdr3_aa: CASSFTTPSTDTQYF

j_call: TRBJ1-1
cdr3_length: 15
v_call: TRBV20-1
cdr3_aa: CSARGLGQGDTEAFF

j_call: TRBJ2-1
cdr3_length: 14
v_call: TRBV6-1
cdr3_aa: CAAQNRGSYNEQFF

j_call: TRBJ2-3
cdr3_length: 12
v_call: TRBV7-9
cdr3_aa: CASSLGWREQHF

j_call: TRBJ2-7
cdr3_length: 14
v_call: TRBV29-1
cdr3_aa: CSVMGGTISYEQYF

j_call: TRBJ1-1
cdr3_length: 15
v_call: TRBV9
cdr3_aa: CASSVADRLNTEAFF

j_call: TRBJ2-7
cdr3_length: 15
v_call: TRBV28
cdr3_aa: CASSLRVQVIYEQYF

j_call: TRBJ2-7
cdr3_length: 13
v_call: TRBV12-3/TRBV12-4
cdr3_aa: CASSFGQTYEQYF

j_call: TRBJ2-7
cdr3_length: 15
v_call: TRBV19
cdr3_aa: CASSLTSGDTYEQYF

j_call: TRBJ2-3
cdr3_length: 19
v_call: TRBV7-6
cdr3_aa: CASTRHGSNTITSTDTQYF

j_call: TRBJ2-6
cdr3_length: 21
v_call: TRBV20-1
cdr3_aa: CSAAGKRGQSGPLSGANVLTF

j_call: TRBJ2-7
cdr3_length: 14
v_call: TRBV28
cdr3_aa: CASSFTGGGGEQYF

j_call: TRBJ2-7
cdr3_length: 14
v_call: TRBV12-3/TRBV12-4
cdr3_aa: CASSLSGRGSEQYF

j_call: TRBJ2-1
cdr3_length: 16
v_call: TRBV7-8
cdr3_aa: CASSLHPSGGFDEQFF

j_call: TRBJ2-1
cdr3_length: 13
v_call: TRBV12-3/TRBV12-4
cdr3_aa: CASSLLAAHEQFF

j_call: TRBJ2-7
cdr3_length: 15
v_call: TRBV9
cdr3_aa: CASSLGPGQTYEQYF

j_call: TRBJ1-2
cdr3_length: 17
v_call: TRBV29-1
cdr3_aa: CSAKRSRGEGSSYGYTF

j_call: TRBJ2-7
cdr3_length: 16
v_call: TRBV4-1
cdr3_aa: CASSQEGLVLTYEQYF

j_call: TRBJ2-3
cdr3_length: 15
v_call: TRBV9
cdr3_aa: CASSVGGALADTQYF

j_call: TRBJ2-1
cdr3_length: 16
v_call: TRBV7-8
cdr3_aa: CASSLLRAPPHNEQFF

j_call: TRBJ1-1
cdr3_length: 17
v_call: TRBV5-5
cdr3_aa: CASSLVGQGVVNTEAFF

j_call: TRBJ2-3
cdr3_length: 13
v_call: TRBV28
cdr3_aa: CASTLGPLGTQYF

j_call: TRBJ2-1
cdr3_length: 12
v_call: TRBV6-2/TRBV6-3
cdr3_aa: CASRRDYNEQFF

j_call: TRBJ2-7
cdr3_length: 14
v_call: TRBV24-1
cdr3_aa: CATYARAGVYEQYF

j_call: TRBJ1-2
cdr3_length: 14
v_call: TRBV7-3
cdr3_aa: CASSLSQRPYGYTF

j_call: TRBJ2-1
cdr3_length: 15
v_call: TRBV7-2
cdr3_aa: CASSGAGWGPNEQFF

j_call: TRBJ2-7
cdr3_length: 14
v_call: TRBV6-2/TRBV6-3
cdr3_aa: CASSRLAEAVEQYF

j_call: TRBJ2-4
cdr3_length: 18
v_call: TRBV5-1
cdr3_aa: CASSLKASMRLAKNIQYF

j_call: TRBJ2-5
cdr3_length: 14
v_call: TRBV5-5
cdr3_aa: CASSGGTAKETQYF

j_call: TRBJ2-1
cdr3_length: 14
v_call: TRBV7-9
cdr3_aa: CASSLPQSYNEQFF

j_call: TRBJ1-1
cdr3_length: 14
v_call: TRBV6-1
cdr3_aa: CASSTPRGDTEAFF

j_call: TRBJ2-2
cdr3_length: 13
v_call: TRBV29-1
cdr3_aa: CSVDQGYTGELFF

j_call: TRBJ2-2
cdr3_length: 12
v_call: TRBV29-1
cdr3_aa: CSVEPGTGELFF

j_call: TRBJ1-1
cdr3_length: 14
v_call: TRBV5-1
cdr3_aa: CASSLPGGNTEAFF